Each of the 14 T cell receptor beta chains below was sequenced from the same sample in a study of blood T cells in healthy people across ages. For the second PCR, which ran for about 6 to 12 cycles, a sample-barcoded 5' primer and a J-beta primer mix were used. TCRdb used MiXCR to reprocess the 5' RACE reads, holding one entry per CDR3 protein. The table lists about 1.5 million distinct CDR3 sequences, about 42% of them singletons, with over 3.5% in the top ten. The sequencing input was blood. These receptor sequences come from a woman aged 18-30 years in good health.

This clonotype was counted ten times or more. The chain links TRBV14 to TRBJ2-1, with TRBD1 as a possible D gene (5 bases). The CDR3 covers 14 residues. The germline V gene has CDR1 SGHDN and CDR2 FVKESK. V lost 7 bases, J lost 6 bases, and 16 bases lay in between. The CDR3 spells CASTTSSRANEQFF. CDR3 nucleotides: TGTGCCAGCACTACGTCCAGCAGGGCCAATGAGCAGTTCTTC.

The CDR3 loop is CSGGQEREQFF. The DNA for the CDR3 is TGCAGCGGGGGCCAGGAGCGGGAGCAGTTCTTC. This chain joins TRBV29-1 and TRBJ2-1; the D call may be TRBD1 or TRBD2 (5 bases each). The length of the CDR3 is 11 residues. Germline CDR1 and CDR2: SQVTM and ANQGSEA. V was shortened by 7 bases and J by 10 bases, with 14 bases between the two germline ends.

The chain couples TRBV6-2 or TRBV6-3 to TRBJ2-5, with a possible D match to TRBD2 (6 bases). Germline CDR1 is MNHEY and CDR2 is SVGEGT. Between the trimmed V and J ends, which lost 2 bases and 11 bases, there was a span of 27 bases. CDR3 length equals 17 residues. The chain's CDR3 is CASSYTLLGAPGEEQYF. CDR3 nucleotide sequence: TGTGCCAGCAGTTACACCCTCCTTGGGGCCCCTGGGGAGGAGCAGTACTTC.

The chain has TRBV10-3 and TRBJ2-5; D is possibly TRBD2 (6 bases). The V end was cut by 10 bases, the J end by 4 bases, with 19 bases between. CDR1 is ENHRY and CDR2 is SYGVKD in the germline V gene. CDR3 length: 14 amino acids. The CDR3 spells CATSDQDGRETQYF. The CDR3 bases are TGTGCCACCTCAGACCAGGACGGGAGAGAGACCCAGTACTTC.

This clonotype was observed a few times. This chain connects TRBV2 to TRBJ1-1, with D maybe TRBD1 (5 bases). V was pared by 3 bases and J by 0 bases, with 14 bases between. From germline, CDR1 is SNHLY and CDR2 FYNNEI. This CDR3 has 16 residues. The CDR3 DNA reads TGTGCCAGCAGTGAGGTTCGGGGGTCAATGAACACTGAAGCTTTCTTT. Translated, it gives CASSEVRGSMNTEAFF.

The gene calls are TRBV12-3 or TRBV12-4 and TRBJ2-1; D could derive from TRBD1 or TRBD2 (5 bases each). V lost 4 bases to trimming and J lost 8 bases, with 15 bases between them. There are 14 residues in the CDR3. The CDR3 protein is CASSYSRGRDEQFF. CDR3 sequence (DNA): TGTGCCAGCAGTTACTCCCGGGGCAGGGATGAGCAGTTCTTC.

This chain uses TRBV6-5 with TRBJ2-7, with a weak D call TRBD1 (7 bases). The CDR3 runs 16 residues. V lost 6 bases and J 4 bases, leaving 22 bases between the germline ends. The V gene's germline CDR1 is MNHEY and CDR2 SVGAGI. Written as DNA, the CDR3 is TGTGCCAGCAGCCCAGGAGGGGTAACAGGGGATTACGAGCAGTACTTC. This encodes CASSPGGVTGDYEQYF.

The chain is built from TRBV27 and TRBJ2-7, with 10 bases matching TRBD2. The assigned J gene may be wrong: the sequence end matches TRBJ2-5 better. The germline gives CDR1 MNHEY, CDR2 SMNVEV (reference sequence). This CDR3 region has 16 residues. CDR3 sequence reads: CASGSEGPSGRKTQYF. The CDR3 nucleotides are TGTGCCAGCGGCTCCGAGGGGCCTAGCGGGAGAAAGACCCAGTACTTC.

CDR3 sequence (DNA): TGTGCCAGCAGCTTCGACAGCACTGAAGCTTTCTTT. It is translated as CASSFDSTEAFF. The V and J genes are TRBV7-2 and TRBJ1-1; maybe TRBD1 (5 bases). Germline values: CDR1 SGHTA, CDR2 FQGNSA. This CDR3 has 12 residues. Between the trimmed V and J ends, which lost 3 bases and 4 bases, there was a span of 6 bases.

This clonotype was seen a few times. Written as DNA, the CDR3 is TGCAGCGTTGAGGGGGTTTCTGACTATGGCTACACCTTC. This codes for CSVEGVSDYGYTF. This chain connects TRBV29-1 to TRBJ1-2, with a weak D call TRBD1 (5 bases). With 3 bases removed from V and 3 bases from J, the gap between germline ends came to 11 bases. CDR1 SQVTM and CDR2 ANQGSEA come from the germline V gene. The CDR3 totals 13 residues.

This chain links TRBV7-9 with TRBJ2-1; D not certain. The V and J ends lost 1 base and 9 bases respectively, with 13 bases between them. In germline, CDR1 is SEHNR, CDR2 FQNEAQ (reference sequence). This CDR3 contains 14 residues. CDR3 in DNA: TGTGCCAGCAGCTTAGGCGGACGGTATAGTGAGCAGTTCTTC. As protein: CASSLGGRYSEQFF.

This clonotype has a count of ten or more. The chain couples TRBV29-1 to TRBJ1-1; D remains ambiguous. Per the germline V gene, CDR1 is SQVTM and CDR2 is ANQGSEA. Deletions cut 4 bases from V and 0 bases from J, with 9 bases between. There are 13 residues in the CDR3. In nucleotides, the CDR3 is TGCAGCGTTGCATCCGGCCTGAACACTGAAGCTTTCTTT. It encodes CSVASGLNTEAFF.

There are a few counts of this clonotype. This chain uses TRBV6-2 or TRBV6-3 with TRBJ2-1; 7 bases agree with TRBD2. J was trimmed by 4 bases and V by 5 bases; bases with no gene match: 8. Germline values: CDR1 MNHEY, CDR2 SVGEGT. The length of the CDR3 is 15 residues. CDR3 sequence reads: CASSPAWREYNEQFF. CDR3 in DNA: TGTGCCAGCAGTCCCGCTTGGCGGGAGTACAATGAGCAGTTCTTC.

This clonotype was seen more than once but under ten times. The chain has TRBV2 and TRBJ2-1; D is ambiguous. Deletions cut 4 bases from V and 1 base from J, with 8 bases between. Germline V lookup: CDR1 SNHLY, CDR2 FYNNEI. The length of the CDR3 is 14 residues. The CDR3 is CASSGVESYNEQFF. DNA for the CDR3: TGTGCCAGCAGTGGGGTAGAATCCTACAATGAGCAGTTCTTC.